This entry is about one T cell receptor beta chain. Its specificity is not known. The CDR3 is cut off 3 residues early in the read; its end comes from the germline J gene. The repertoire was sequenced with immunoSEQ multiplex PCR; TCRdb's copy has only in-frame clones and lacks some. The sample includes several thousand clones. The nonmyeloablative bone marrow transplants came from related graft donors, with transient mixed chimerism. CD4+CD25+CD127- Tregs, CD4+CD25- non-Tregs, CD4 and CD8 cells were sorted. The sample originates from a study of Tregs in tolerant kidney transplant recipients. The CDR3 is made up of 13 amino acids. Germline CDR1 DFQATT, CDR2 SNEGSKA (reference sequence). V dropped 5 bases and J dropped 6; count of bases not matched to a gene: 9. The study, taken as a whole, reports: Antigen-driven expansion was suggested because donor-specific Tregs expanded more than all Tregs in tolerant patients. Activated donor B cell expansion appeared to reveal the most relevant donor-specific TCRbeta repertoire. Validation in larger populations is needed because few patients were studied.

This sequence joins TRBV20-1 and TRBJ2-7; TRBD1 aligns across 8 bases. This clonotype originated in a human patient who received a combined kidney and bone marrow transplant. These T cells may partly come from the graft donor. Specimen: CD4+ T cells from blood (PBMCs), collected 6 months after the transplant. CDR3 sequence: CSAPQDRAGEQYF. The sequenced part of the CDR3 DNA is TGCAGTGCTCCTCAGGACAGGGCAGGCGAG.